The clone carrying this TCR beta chain was detected only a few times. Its antigen is unidentified. This CDR3 region has 15 residues. The V and J ends lost 6 bases and 0 bases respectively, with 12 bases between them. Germline V CDR1 and CDR2: SGHTA, FQGNSA. These data belong to a study of vaccination effects on CD4 cells after COVID-19. Looking at the study overall: In culture with around 9.1 IU/ml IL-2 and roughly 10 ug/ml peptides, PBMC were grown at two million per well.

Cells that had been cultured for approximately ten days were the source of isolated CD4+ T cells. The vaccine given was either BNT162b2 or mRNA-1273, in two doses. Vaccinated recipients, who were negative for nucleocapsid antibodies, had no history of SARS-CoV-2 infection. Clones were sequenced by immunoSEQ multiplex PCR, and TCRdb holds only the in-frame ones, with some missing. Among about 73,000 clones listed, around 73% were seen once. The source of this sequence is a human donor who received a COVID-19 vaccine. The chain recombines TRBV7-2 with TRBJ1-5; D is perhaps TRBD1 (5 bases). Material: CD4+ T cells from PBMCs cultured without peptide, obtained after COVID-19 vaccination. The CDR3 DNA reads TGTGCCAGCAGGCCCGGGACCTTTAGCAATCAGCCCCAGCATTTT. It codes for CASRPGTFSNQPQHF.